This T cell receptor (beta chain) was documented in a study of glioma-infiltrating T cells after dendritic cell vaccination. PBMC sampling occurred before vaccination, two weeks after the third dose, and at progression. From germline, CDR1 is GTSNPN and CDR2 SVGIG (reference sequence). The CDR3 loop spans 13 amino acids. Between the trimmed V and J ends, which lost 7 bases and 0 bases, there was a span of 13 bases. Primers: 60 V beta forward and 13 J beta reverse. Libraries were prepared by immunoSEQ multiplex PCR; TCRdb keeps only in-frame clonotypes and omits some of them. The sample has 93,000 or so clones; around three quarters are singletons.

The rearrangement uses TRBV30 and TRBJ2-7, with D possibly matching TRBD1 (6 bases). The sample in question was blood, obtained before dendritic cell vaccination. The origin of this receptor is a human donor with glioblastoma. As DNA, the CDR3 is TGTGCCTCCGGACAGAGCTTCTCCTACGAGCAGTACTTC. It encodes CASGQSFSYEQYF.